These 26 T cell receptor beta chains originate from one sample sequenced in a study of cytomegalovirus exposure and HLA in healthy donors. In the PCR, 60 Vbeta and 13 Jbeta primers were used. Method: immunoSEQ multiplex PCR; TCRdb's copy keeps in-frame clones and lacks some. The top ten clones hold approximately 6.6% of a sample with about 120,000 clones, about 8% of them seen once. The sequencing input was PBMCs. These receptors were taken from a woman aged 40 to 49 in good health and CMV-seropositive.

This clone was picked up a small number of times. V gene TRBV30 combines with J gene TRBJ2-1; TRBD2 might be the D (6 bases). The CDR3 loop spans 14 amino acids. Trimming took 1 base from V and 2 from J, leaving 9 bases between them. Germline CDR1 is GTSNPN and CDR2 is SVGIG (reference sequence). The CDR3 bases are TGTGCCTGGAGTGGGGAGGAACCCTACAATGAGCAGTTCTTC. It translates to CAWSGEEPYNEQFF.

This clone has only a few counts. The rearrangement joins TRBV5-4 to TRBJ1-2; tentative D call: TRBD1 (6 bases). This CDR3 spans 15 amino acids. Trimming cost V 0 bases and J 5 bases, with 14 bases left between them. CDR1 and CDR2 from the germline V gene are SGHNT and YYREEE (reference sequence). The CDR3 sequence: CASSLERAGVYGYTF. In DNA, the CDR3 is TGTGCCAGCAGCTTGGAGAGGGCAGGGGTTTATGGCTACACCTTC.

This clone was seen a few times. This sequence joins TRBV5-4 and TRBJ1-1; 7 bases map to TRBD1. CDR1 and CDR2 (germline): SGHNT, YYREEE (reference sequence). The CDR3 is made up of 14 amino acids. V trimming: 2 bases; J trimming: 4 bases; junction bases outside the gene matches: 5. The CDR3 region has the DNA TGTGCCAGCAGCTTCATTGACAGGGCCACTGAAGCTTTCTTT. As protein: CASSFIDRATEAFF.

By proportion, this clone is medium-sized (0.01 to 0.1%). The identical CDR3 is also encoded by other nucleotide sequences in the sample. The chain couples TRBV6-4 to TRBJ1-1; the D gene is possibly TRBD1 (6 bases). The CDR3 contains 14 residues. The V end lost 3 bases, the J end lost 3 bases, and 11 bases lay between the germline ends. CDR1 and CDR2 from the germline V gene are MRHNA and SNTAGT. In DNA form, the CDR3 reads TGTGCCAGCAGTGAGAAGGGGGAGTACACTGAAGCTTTCTTT. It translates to CASSEKGEYTEAFF.

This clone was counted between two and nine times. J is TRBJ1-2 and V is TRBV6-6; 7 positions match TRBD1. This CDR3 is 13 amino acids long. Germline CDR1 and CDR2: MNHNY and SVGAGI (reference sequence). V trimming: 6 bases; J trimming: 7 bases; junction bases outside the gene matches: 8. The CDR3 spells CASRTGTEFGYTF. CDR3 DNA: TGTGCCAGCAGGACCGGGACAGAGTTTGGCTACACCTTC.

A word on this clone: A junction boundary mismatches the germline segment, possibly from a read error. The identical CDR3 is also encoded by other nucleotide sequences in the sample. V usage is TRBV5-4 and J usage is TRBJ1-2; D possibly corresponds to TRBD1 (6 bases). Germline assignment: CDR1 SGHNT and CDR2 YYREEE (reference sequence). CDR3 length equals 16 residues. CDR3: CASSLVAGVRWDGYTF. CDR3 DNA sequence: TGTGCCAGCAGCTTGGTGGCAGGGGTACGTTGGGATGGCTACACTTTC.

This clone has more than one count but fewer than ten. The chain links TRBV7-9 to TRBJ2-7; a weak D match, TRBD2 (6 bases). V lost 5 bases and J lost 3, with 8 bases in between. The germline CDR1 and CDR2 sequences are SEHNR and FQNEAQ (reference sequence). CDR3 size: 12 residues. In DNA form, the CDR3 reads TGTGCCAGCAGCGGGGACTTCTACGAGCAGTACTTC. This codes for CASSGDFYEQYF.

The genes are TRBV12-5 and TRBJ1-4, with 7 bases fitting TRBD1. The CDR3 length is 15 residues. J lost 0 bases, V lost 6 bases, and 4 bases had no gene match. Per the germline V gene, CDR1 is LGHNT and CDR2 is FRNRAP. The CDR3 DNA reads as TGTGCTAGTGGACCGGGACAGCCAACTAATGAAAAACTGTTTTTT. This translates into CASGPGQPTNEKLFF.

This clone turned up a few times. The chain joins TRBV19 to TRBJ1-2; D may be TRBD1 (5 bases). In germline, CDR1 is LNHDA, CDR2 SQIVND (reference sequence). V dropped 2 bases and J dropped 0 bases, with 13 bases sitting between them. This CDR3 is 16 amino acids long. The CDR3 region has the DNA TGTGCCAGTAGTATAAGGGGTGTGGTCCCTAACTATGGCTACACCTTC. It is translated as CASSIRGVVPNYGYTF.

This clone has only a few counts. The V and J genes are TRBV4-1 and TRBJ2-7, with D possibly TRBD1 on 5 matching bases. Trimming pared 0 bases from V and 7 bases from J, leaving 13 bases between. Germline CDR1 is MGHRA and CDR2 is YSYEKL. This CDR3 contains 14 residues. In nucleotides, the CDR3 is TGCGCCAGCAGCCAAGAGGGGCCCTCCCCTGAGCAGTACTTC. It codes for CASSQEGPSPEQYF.

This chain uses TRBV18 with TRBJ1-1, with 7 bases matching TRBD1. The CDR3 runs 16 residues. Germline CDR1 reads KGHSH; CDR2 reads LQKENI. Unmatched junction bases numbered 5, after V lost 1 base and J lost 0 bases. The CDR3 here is CASSPLLDRVNTEAFF. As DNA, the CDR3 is TGTGCCAGCTCACCACTCCTCGACAGGGTGAACACTGAAGCTTTCTTT.

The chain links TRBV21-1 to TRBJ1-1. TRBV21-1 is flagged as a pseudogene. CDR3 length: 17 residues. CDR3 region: CASSKGGVSTDNTEAFF. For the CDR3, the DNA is TGTGCCAGCAGCAAAGGGGGGGTGAGTACAGATAACACTGAAGCTTTCTTT.

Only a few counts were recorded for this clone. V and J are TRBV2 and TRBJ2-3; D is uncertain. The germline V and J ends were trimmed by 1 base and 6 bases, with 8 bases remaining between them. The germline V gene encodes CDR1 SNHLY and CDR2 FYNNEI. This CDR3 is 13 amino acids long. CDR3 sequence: CASSEVVRDTQYF. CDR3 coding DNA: TGTGCCAGCAGTGAAGTTGTCAGGGATACGCAGTATTTT. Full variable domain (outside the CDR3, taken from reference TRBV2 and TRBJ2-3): EPEVTQTPSHQVTQMGQEVILRCVPISNHLYFYWYRQILGQKVEFLVSFYNNEISEKSEIFDDQFSVERPDGSNFTLKIRSTKLEDSAMYFCASSEVVRDTQYFGPGTRLTVL.

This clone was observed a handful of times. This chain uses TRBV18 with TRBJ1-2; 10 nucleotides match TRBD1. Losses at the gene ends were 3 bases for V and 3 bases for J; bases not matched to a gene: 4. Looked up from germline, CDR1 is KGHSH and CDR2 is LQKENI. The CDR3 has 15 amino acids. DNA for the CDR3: TGTGCCAGCTCACCGACAGGGGGCGACCACTATGGCTACACCTTC. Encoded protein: CASSPTGGDHYGYTF. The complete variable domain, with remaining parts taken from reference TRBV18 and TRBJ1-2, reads NAGVMQNPRHLVRRRGQEARLRCSPMKGHSHVYWYRQLPEEGLKFMVYLQKENIIDESGMPKERFSAEFPKEGPSILRIQQVVRGDSAAYFCASSPTGGDHYGYTFGSGTRLTVV.

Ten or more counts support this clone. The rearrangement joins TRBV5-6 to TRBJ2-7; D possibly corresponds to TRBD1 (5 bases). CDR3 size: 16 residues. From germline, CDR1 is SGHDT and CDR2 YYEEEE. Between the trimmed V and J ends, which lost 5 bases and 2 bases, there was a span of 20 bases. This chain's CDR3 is CASSRLPLQAAYEQYF. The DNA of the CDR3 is TGTGCCAGCAGTAGACTCCCATTACAGGCGGCCTACGAGCAGTACTTC.

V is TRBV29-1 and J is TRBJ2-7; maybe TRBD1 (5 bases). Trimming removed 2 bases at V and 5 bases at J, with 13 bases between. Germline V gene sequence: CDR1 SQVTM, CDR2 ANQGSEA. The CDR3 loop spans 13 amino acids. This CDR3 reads CSVEQGYTHEQYF. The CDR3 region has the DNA TGCAGCGTTGAACAGGGTTACACCCACGAGCAGTACTTC.

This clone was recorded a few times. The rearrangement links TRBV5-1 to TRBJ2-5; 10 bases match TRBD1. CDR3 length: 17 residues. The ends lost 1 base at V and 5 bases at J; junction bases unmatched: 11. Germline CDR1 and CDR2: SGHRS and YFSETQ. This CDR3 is CASSLRAQTGGMETQYF. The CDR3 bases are TGCGCCAGCAGCTTGAGGGCCCAGACAGGGGGCATGGAGACCCAGTACTTC.

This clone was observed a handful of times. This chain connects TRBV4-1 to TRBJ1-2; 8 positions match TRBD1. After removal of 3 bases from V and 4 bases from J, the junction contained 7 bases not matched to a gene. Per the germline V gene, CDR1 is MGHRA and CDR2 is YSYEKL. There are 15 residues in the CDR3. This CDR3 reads CASSHGQGVTYGYTF. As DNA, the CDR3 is TGCGCCAGCAGCCACGGACAGGGAGTAACCTATGGCTACACCTTC.

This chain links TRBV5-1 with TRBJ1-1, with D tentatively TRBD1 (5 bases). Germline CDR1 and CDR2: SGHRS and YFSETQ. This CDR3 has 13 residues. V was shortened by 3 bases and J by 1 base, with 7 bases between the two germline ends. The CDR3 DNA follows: TGCGCCAGCAGCTCGGACAAGAACACTGAAGCTTTCTTT. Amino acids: CASSSDKNTEAFF.

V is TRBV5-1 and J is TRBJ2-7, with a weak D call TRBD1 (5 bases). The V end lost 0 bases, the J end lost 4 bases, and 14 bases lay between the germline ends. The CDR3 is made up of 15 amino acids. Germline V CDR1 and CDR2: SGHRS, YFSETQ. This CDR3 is CASSLVGRVGYEQYF. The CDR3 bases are TGCGCCAGCAGCTTGGTAGGCAGGGTGGGGTACGAGCAGTACTTC.

The DNA of the CDR3 is TGTGCCTGGGCGACAGGGACCGATCAGCCCCAGCATTTT. It translates to CAWATGTDQPQHF. The rearrangement uses TRBV30 and TRBJ1-5, with TRBD1 matching over 7 bases. V dropped 5 bases and J dropped 5; count of bases not matched to a gene: 6. The V gene's germline CDR1 is GTSNPN and CDR2 SVGIG (reference sequence). The CDR3 has 13 residues. The full variable domain, with the rest looked up from reference TRBV30 and TRBJ1-5, is SQTIHQWPATLVQPVGSPLSLECTVEGTSNPNLYWYRQAAGRGLQLLFYSVGIGQISSEVPQNLSASRPQDRQFILSSKKLLLSDSGFYLCAWATGTDQPQHFGDGTRLSIL.

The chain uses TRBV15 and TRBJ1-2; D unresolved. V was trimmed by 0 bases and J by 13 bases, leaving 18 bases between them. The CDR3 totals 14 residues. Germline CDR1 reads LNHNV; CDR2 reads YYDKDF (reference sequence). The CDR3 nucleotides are TGTGCCACCAGCAGAGATCAAGTGAGGGTCCCCCGCACCTTC. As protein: CATSRDQVRVPRTF.

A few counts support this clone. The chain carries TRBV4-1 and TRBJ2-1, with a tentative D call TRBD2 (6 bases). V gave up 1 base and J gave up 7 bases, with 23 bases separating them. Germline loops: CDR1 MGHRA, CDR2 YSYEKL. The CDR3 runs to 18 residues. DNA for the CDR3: TGCGCCAGCAGCCAAGTGGAGGGGCACACCCGAAAGGGTAATGAGCAGTTCTTC. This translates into CASSQVEGHTRKGNEQFF.

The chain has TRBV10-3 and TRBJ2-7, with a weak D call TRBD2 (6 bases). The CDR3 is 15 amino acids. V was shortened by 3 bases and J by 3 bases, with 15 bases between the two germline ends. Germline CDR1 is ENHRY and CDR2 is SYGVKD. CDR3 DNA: TGTGCCATCAGTGAAAGAGGGCAGGGAGGCTACGAGCAGTACTTC. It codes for CAISERGQGGYEQYF.

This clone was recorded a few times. The CDR3 reads CASSISPNSGGRAFF. The CDR3 region has the DNA TGTGCCAGTAGTATCTCCCCTAACTCAGGGGGCAGAGCTTTCTTT. The rearrangement joins TRBV19 to TRBJ1-1; TRBD1 matches at 8 bases. There are 15 residues in the CDR3. Germline-derived CDR1 and CDR2 are LNHDA and SQIVND (reference sequence). V shed 3 bases, J shed 10 bases, and the junction held 13 bases outside the gene matches.

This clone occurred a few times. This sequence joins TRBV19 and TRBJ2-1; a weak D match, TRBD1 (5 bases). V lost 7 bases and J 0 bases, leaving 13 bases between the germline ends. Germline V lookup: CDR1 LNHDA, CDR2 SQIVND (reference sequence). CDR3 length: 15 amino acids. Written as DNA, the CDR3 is TGTGCCAGTACCACCAGGCAGGGCTCCTACAATGAGCAGTTCTTC. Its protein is CASTTRQGSYNEQFF.